The 20 T cell receptor beta chains below come from one sample, sequenced in a study of CD8+ T cells in alopecia areata. As the sequencing template, cDNA was produced by extracting RNA and reverse transcribing it. Clones were read by immunoSEQ multiplex PCR, and TCRdb kept only the in-frame ones, dropping some. The sample records fewer than 200,000 clones, 59% being singletons. The source material was CD4+ T cells sorted from blood, sampled at week 0. The source of these receptors is a human donor with alopecia areata.

The count of this clone is one. This chain links TRBV6-5 with TRBJ2-3, with 8 bases matching TRBD2. The CDR3 is made up of 14 amino acids. V shed 9 bases, J shed 4 bases, and the junction held 9 bases outside the gene matches. From germline, CDR1 is MNHEY and CDR2 SVGAGI. As DNA, the CDR3 is TGTGCCAGTAATCGGGGGGGCCCGGCAGATACGCAGTATTTT. Amino acid sequence: CASNRGGPADTQYF.

This sequence joins TRBV5-1 and TRBJ1-4; D not resolved. CDR3 size: 13 residues. Germline V gene data show CDR1 as SGHRS and CDR2 as YFSETQ. V was cut by 0 bases and J by 5 bases, with 5 bases left in between. CDR3 residues: CASSLERNEKLFF. DNA of the CDR3: TGCGCCAGCAGCTTGGAACGGAATGAAAAACTGTTTTTT.

This clone appeared a few times. This chain connects TRBV29-1 to TRBJ1-1; no reliable D call. The CDR3 has 14 amino acids. Per the germline V gene, CDR1 is SQVTM and CDR2 is ANQGSEA. V dropped 6 bases and J dropped 1 base, with 15 bases sitting between them. Here the CDR3 reads CSVHPKRRNTEAFF. The DNA of the CDR3 is TGCAGCGTGCATCCCAAAAGGAGGAACACTGAAGCTTTCTTT. Together with reference TRBV29-1 and TRBJ1-1, the CDR3 gives the full variable domain: SAVISQKPSRDICQRGTSLTIQCQVDSQVTMMFWYRQQPGQSLTLIATANQGSEATYESGFVIDKFPISRPNLTFSTLTVSNMSPEDSSIYLCSVHPKRRNTEAFFGQGTRLTVV.

The chain is built from TRBV5-1 and TRBJ2-3; 10 nucleotides agree with TRBD2. This CDR3 spans 15 amino acids. The junction had 5 bases not matched to a gene; V was cut back by 7 bases and J by 0 bases. CDR1 is SGHRS, CDR2 YFSETQ, per germline. Here the CDR3 reads CASRTSGPSTDTQYF. CDR3 bases: TGCGCCAGCCGGACTAGCGGACCTAGCACAGATACGCAGTATTTT.

The rearrangement uses TRBV15 and TRBJ1-5; D not resolved. V was shortened by 3 bases and J by 3 bases, with 15 bases between the two germline ends. Germline V gene sequence: CDR1 LNHNV, CDR2 YYDKDF (reference sequence). The CDR3 totals 16 residues. In nucleotides, the CDR3 is TGTGCCACCAGCAGGTTCGGGGAAAATAACAATCAGCCCCAGCATTTT. This codes for CATSRFGENNNQPQHF.

The chain recombines TRBV5-1 with TRBJ2-3; a possible D gene is TRBD2 (6 bases). CDR1 and CDR2 from the germline V gene are SGHRS and YFSETQ. CDR3 length equals 14 residues. V lost 4 bases, J lost 1 base, and 10 bases lay in between. The CDR3: CASSQLAGTDTQYF. The DNA for the CDR3 is TGCGCCAGCAGCCAACTAGCCGGCACAGATACGCAGTATTTT.

J is TRBJ1-2 and V is TRBV5-1; D is possibly TRBD1 (5 bases). Germline values: CDR1 SGHRS, CDR2 YFSETQ. V was pared by 0 bases and J by 8 bases, with 17 bases between. The CDR3 has 15 residues. The CDR3 region has the DNA TGCGCCAGCAGCTTGGCTGGAGACACGGGACGAGGCTACACCTTC. This sequence encodes CASSLAGDTGRGYTF.

Worth noting for this clone: At one boundary the junction diverges from the germline segment, which might be a read error. This sequence joins TRBV5-1 and TRBJ2-4; no reliable D call. CDR1 and CDR2 (germline): SGHRS, YFSETQ. The CDR3 is 15 residues long. The CDR3 sequence: CAGSSTDPAGNIQYF. The CDR3 DNA reads as TGCGCCGGCAGCTCTACTGACCCAGCCGGAAACATTCAGTACTTC.

CDR3 sequence (DNA): TGTGCCACCAGCAGAAGTGTGTCGGGGGCAGATACGCAGTATTTT. Protein sequence: CATSRSVSGADTQYF. This rearrangement joins TRBV15 to TRBJ2-3; possible D gene TRBD2, 6 bases. CDR3 length: 15 residues. Germline V lookup: CDR1 LNHNV, CDR2 YYDKDF (reference sequence). Trimming removed 2 bases at V and 4 bases at J, with 13 bases between.

This clone was found once. This rearrangement joins TRBV2 to TRBJ2-4; D is undetermined. V lost 6 bases, J lost 0 bases, and 6 bases lay in between. This CDR3 is 13 amino acids long. From germline, CDR1 is SNHLY and CDR2 FYNNEI. The CDR3: CASSPEAKNIQYF. Written as DNA, the CDR3 is TGTGCCAGCAGCCCTGAAGCCAAAAACATTCAGTACTTC.

This clone has only a few counts. The V call is TRBV6-5, the J call TRBJ2-7; weak D call: TRBD1 (6 bases). Between the trimmed V and J ends, which lost 6 bases and 3 bases, there was a span of 15 bases. CDR1 MNHEY and CDR2 SVGAGI come from the germline V gene. This CDR3 is built from 14 residues. The CDR3 coding sequence is TGTGCCAGCAGGAGGGGGACCCTGGGCTACGAGCAGTACTTC. Encoded protein: CASRRGTLGYEQYF.

As to this clone: The identical CDR3 is also encoded by other nucleotide sequences in the sample. The chain couples TRBV7-2 to TRBJ2-3, with TRBD2 identical over 8 bases. The CDR3 contains 15 residues. V lost 3 bases, J lost 1 base, and 3 bases stayed unmatched. The V gene's germline CDR1 is SGHTA and CDR2 FQGNSA. The DNA for the CDR3 is TGTGCCAGCAGCTTGGGACTAGACCGCACAGATACGCAGTATTTT. It yields the protein CASSLGLDRTDTQYF.

This clone was recorded a few times. The chain carries TRBV5-1 and TRBJ2-7, with D tentatively TRBD1 or TRBD2 (6 bases each). Germline-derived CDR1 and CDR2 are SGHRS and YFSETQ. This CDR3 comprises 15 residues. V lost 3 bases to trimming and J lost 6 bases, with 19 bases between them. The DNA for the CDR3 is TGCGCCAGCAGCTCCTCGGGGGACACCGCCCTCGAGCAGTACTTC. Protein sequence: CASSSSGDTALEQYF.

This chain links TRBV11-1 with TRBJ2-5; 9 bases are a match to TRBD1. The CDR3 runs to 16 residues. Germline CDR1 is SGHAT and CDR2 is FQDESV (reference sequence). V lost 5 bases to trimming and J lost 5 bases; unmatched junction nucleotides: 12. CDR3: CASSIRDRVYLETQYF. DNA for the CDR3: TGTGCCAGCAGCATCCGGGACAGGGTTTACCTTGAGACCCAGTACTTC.

This chain links TRBV29-1 with TRBJ2-2, with 7 bases that match TRBD1. The ends lost 3 bases at V and 2 bases at J; junction bases unmatched: 6. Looked up from germline, CDR1 is SQVTM and CDR2 is ANQGSEA. The CDR3 covers 15 residues. The CDR3 sequence: CSVDTGQQNTGELFF. CDR3 bases: TGCAGCGTTGATACGGGACAGCAAAACACCGGGGAGCTGTTTTTT.

The chain links TRBV5-4 to TRBJ2-3; TRBD2 is a possible D gene (5 bases). V shed 1 base and J shed 0 bases, with 21 bases lying between them. This CDR3 is built from 19 residues. The germline V gene has CDR1 SGHNT and CDR2 YYREEE (reference sequence). The CDR3 nucleotides read TGTGCCAGCAGCTTGCGGATACTTGAGGGTATTGCTAGCACAGATACGCAGTATTTT. Translation gives CASSLRILEGIASTDTQYF.

J is TRBJ1-1 and V is TRBV27; D is ambiguous. Germline assignment: CDR1 MNHEY and CDR2 SMNVEV (reference sequence). V was cut by 4 bases and J by 1 base, with 13 bases left in between. The CDR3 covers 15 residues. The CDR3 protein is CASSSPTPKNTEAFF. CDR3 coding DNA: TGTGCCAGCAGTTCACCGACACCTAAGAACACTGAAGCTTTCTTT.

This clone was counted ten times or more. V usage is TRBV11-2 and J usage is TRBJ2-3; TRBD2 matches 10 bases. Germline assignment: CDR1 SGHAT and CDR2 FQNNGV. The CDR3 has 19 amino acids. J was trimmed by 1 base and V by 1 base; bases with no gene match: 11. CDR3 nucleotides: TGTGCCAGCAGCTTAGGGCTTAGCGGGGGGCAGTTACGCACAGATACGCAGTATTTT. Translating gives CASSLGLSGGQLRTDTQYF.

A few counts support this clone. The gene calls are TRBV6-6 and TRBJ2-3; 10 bases fit TRBD1. Germline trimming cut 5 bases from V and 5 bases from J; bases unmatched to any gene: 10. Germline lookup yields CDR1 MNHNY and CDR2 SVGAGI (reference sequence). The CDR3 has 16 amino acids. CDR3 amino acids: CASSGRDRGLQDTQYF. The DNA for the CDR3 is TGTGCCAGCAGTGGTAGGGACAGGGGATTACAAGATACGCAGTATTTT.

V usage is TRBV4-1 and J usage is TRBJ1-5; TRBD1 is a possible D gene (5 bases). V dropped 2 bases and J dropped 1 base, with 12 bases sitting between them. Germline CDR1 and CDR2: MGHRA and YSYEKL. The CDR3 extends over 16 amino acids. Here the CDR3 reads CASSQLTGRSNQPQHF. The CDR3 DNA sequence: TGCGCCAGCAGCCAACTAACGGGACGGAGCAATCAGCCCCAGCATTTT.